This record concerns one T cell receptor beta chain sequence. These data belong to a study of technical replicates of blood from several donors. Libraries were prepared by immunoSEQ multiplex PCR; TCRdb keeps only in-frame clonotypes and omits some of them. The data show about 79,000 clones, 85% to 95% seen once. Sequenced sample: T cells isolated from PBMCs. This sequence originates from a human donor in good health.

CDR3 amino acids: CASTSTGLAKVGEQFF. The CDR3 nucleotides are TGTGCCAGTACCAGCACGGGACTAGCGAAAGTCGGTGAGCAGTTCTTC. The rearrangement links TRBV19 to TRBJ2-1, with TRBD2 matching over 10 bases. Germline V lookup: CDR1 LNHDA, CDR2 SQIVND (reference sequence). The junction had 15 bases not matched to a gene; V was cut back by 7 bases and J by 9 bases. This CDR3 has 16 residues.